The 10 T cell receptor beta chains reported below all come from one sample, sequenced in a study of control samples from healthy donors and cancer patients. Measured with immunoSEQ multiplex PCR; TCRdb has only the in-frame clones, and not every one. The sample holds 98,000 or so clones, around 80% seen once. The material sequenced was blood. All receptors come from a woman aged 25 to 39 in good health.

The chain couples TRBV7-2 to TRBJ1-3; the D gene is possibly TRBD1 (6 bases). The germline V and J ends were trimmed by 3 bases and 2 bases, with 14 bases remaining between them. Germline V gene data show CDR1 as SGHTA and CDR2 as FQGNSA. This CDR3 has 16 amino acids. The CDR3 reads CASSFYSGTPGNTIYF. The CDR3 DNA reads TGTGCCAGCAGCTTCTATTCCGGGACACCTGGAAACACCATATATTTT.

V usage is TRBV2 and J usage is TRBJ2-3; 9 positions agree with TRBD2. The CDR3 contains 16 residues. Germline V lookup: CDR1 SNHLY, CDR2 FYNNEI. V gave up 6 bases and J gave up 6 bases; unmatched junction bases: 13. In DNA form, the CDR3 reads TGTGCCAGCAGCCACGATCGCGGGGGGGCCGGCGATACGCAGTATTTT. It is translated as CASSHDRGGAGDTQYF.

This clone was picked up a small number of times. The gene calls are TRBV25-1 and TRBJ2-2; 7 bases are a match to TRBD1. The CDR3 covers 16 residues. V lost 7 bases, J lost 3 bases, and 11 bases stayed unmatched. Germline V gives CDR1 MGHDK, CDR2 SYGVNS. The CDR3 loop is CASKGAWQGDTGELFF. The CDR3 bases are TGTGCCAGCAAGGGGGCTTGGCAGGGGGACACCGGGGAGCTGTTTTTT.

CDR3 nucleotides: TGTGCCAGCAGTCAGTCCTACGAGCAGTACTTC. The encoded protein is CASSQSYEQYF. The chain carries TRBV6-2 or TRBV6-3 and TRBJ2-7; D gene uncertain. Germline V lookup: CDR1 MNHEY, CDR2 SVGEGT. V was shortened by 5 bases and J by 1 base, with 3 bases between the two germline ends. The CDR3 sequence is 11 residues long.

A few counts support this clone. This chain links TRBV13 with TRBJ1-6, with D unresolved. V lost 2 bases and J lost 6, with 8 bases in between. The CDR3 loop spans 14 amino acids. Germline V lookup: CDR1 PRHDT, CDR2 FYEKMQ (reference sequence). The CDR3 spells CASSLRQFNSPLHF. The CDR3 nucleotides read TGTGCCAGCAGCTTAAGGCAGTTTAATTCACCCCTCCACTTT.

The chain has TRBV30 and TRBJ2-1; D is tentatively TRBD1 or TRBD2 (5 bases each). This CDR3 is 12 amino acids long. Trimming took 3 bases from V and 6 from J, leaving 9 bases between them. Germline values: CDR1 GTSNPN, CDR2 SVGIG (reference sequence). The DNA of the CDR3 is TGTGCCTGGAGCGCAGGGACCAATGAGCAGTTCTTC. Translation: CAWSAGTNEQFF.

Remarks on this clone: The conserved closing phenylalanine or tryptophan is absent in this CDR3, likely reflecting a read error. The limits of the CDR3 on the DNA are not certain, so only TCRdb's listed CDR3 is given. The CDR3 here is CASSPGQGGATL. J is TRBJ1-2 and V is TRBV12-3 or TRBV12-4; TRBD1, as called in the table, went unchecked against the DNA. The CDR3 length is 12 residues, termini included.

The chain is built from TRBV4-1 and TRBJ2-3; 15 bases fit TRBD2. CDR1 and CDR2 from the germline V gene are MGHRA and YSYEKL. The V gene end was trimmed by 5 bases and the J gene end by 3 bases; junction bases not matched to a gene: 9. The CDR3 covers 18 residues. CDR3 sequence: CASSKGLAGGPGTDTQYF. In nucleotides, the CDR3 is TGCGCCAGCAGCAAGGGACTAGCGGGGGGCCCTGGGACAGATACGCAGTATTTT.

The chain combines TRBV7-8 with TRBJ1-2, with TRBD1 identical over 7 bases. J gave up 5 bases and V 5 bases, and 11 bases lay outside the gene matches. Germline loops: CDR1 SGHVS, CDR2 FQNEAQ. The CDR3 sequence is 15 residues long. The CDR3 DNA reads as TGTGCCAGCAGCCCTCTCACGACAGGGAAATATGGCTACACCTTC. It yields the protein CASSPLTTGKYGYTF.

V gene TRBV6-6 combines with J gene TRBJ1-6, with 8 bases matching TRBD1. The germline gives CDR1 MNHNY, CDR2 SVGAGI (reference sequence). This CDR3 spans 14 amino acids. Trimming removed 6 bases from V and 4 bases from J; junction bases left unmatched: 2. The CDR3 DNA sequence: TGTGCCAGCAGACAGGGGGAATATAATTCACCCCTCCACTTT. Encoded protein: CASRQGEYNSPLHF.